These 32 T cell receptor beta chains were all obtained from the same sample, sequenced in a study of T-cell memory formation after mild COVID-19. TCRdb independently ran MiXCR on the 5' RACE reads; one entry per CDR3 protein. The repertoire holds more than 350,000 distinct CDR3 sequences, with roughly 15% as singletons. Sequencing used PBMCs or a T cell subset sorted from them (not recorded which). Receptors originate from a man aged 18 to 29 who had mild COVID-19 (a few samples of this study predate the infection). Cell type and time point are not known.

This clonotype was found many times. V and J are TRBV5-1 and TRBJ2-3; 7 bases are shared with TRBD1. The CDR3 loop spans 15 amino acids. Per germline, CDR1 SGHRS and CDR2 YFSETQ. V shed 1 base, J shed 3 bases, and the junction held 5 bases outside the gene matches. CDR3 sequence (DNA): TGCGCCAGCAGCTTGTCCCACAGGGGAACAGATACGCAGTATTTT. It yields the protein CASSLSHRGTDTQYF.

The genes are TRBV7-2 and TRBJ1-5, with D possibly being TRBD1 (5 bases). Germline V CDR1 and CDR2: SGHTA, FQGNSA. The length of the CDR3 is 16 residues. V was cut by 1 base and J by 4 bases, with 14 bases left in between. The CDR3 nucleotides are TGTGCCAGCAGCTTAGTAGGCTGGGACGGGAATCAGCCCCAGCATTTT. It yields the protein CASSLVGWDGNQPQHF.

The chain couples TRBV12-3 or TRBV12-4 to TRBJ2-3, with 8 bases identical to TRBD2. The V and J ends lost 5 bases and 11 bases, in that order; junction bases with no gene match: 15. The CDR3 runs 15 residues. The CDR3 protein is CASSPYAKPGLGQYF. The CDR3 DNA follows: TGTGCCAGCAGTCCCTACGCGAAACCGGGACTAGGGCAGTATTTT.

The rearrangement links TRBV6-2 or TRBV6-3 to TRBJ2-5, with D possibly being TRBD2 (5 bases). CDR1 and CDR2 (germline): MNHEY, SVGEGT. V shed 6 bases and J shed 5 bases, with 19 bases lying between them. There are 15 residues in the CDR3. Here the CDR3 DNA reads TGTGCCAGCAGAAGTGCGGGCCAACAGACGGAGACCCAGTACTTC. Its translation: CASRSAGQQTETQYF.

This rearrangement joins TRBV20-1 to TRBJ2-2, with 9 bases that match TRBD2. CDR1 and CDR2 from the germline V gene are DFQATT and SNEGSKA (reference sequence). J lost 2 bases, V lost 5 bases, and 6 bases had no gene match. This CDR3 is 15 amino acids long. CDR3 DNA sequence: TGCAGTGCTTTTAGCGGGGGACCAAACACCGGGGAGCTGTTTTTT. Its protein is CSAFSGGPNTGELFF.

Only a few counts were recorded for this clonotype. This sequence joins TRBV6-5 and TRBJ1-1, with D possibly TRBD1 on 5 matching bases. The V end lost 8 bases, the J end lost 0 bases, and 13 bases lay between the germline ends. Looked up from germline, CDR1 is MNHEY and CDR2 is SVGAGI. This CDR3 has 14 residues. CDR3 amino acids: CASGSGGMNTEAFF. In nucleotides, the CDR3 is TGTGCCAGCGGCTCGGGGGGGATGAACACTGAAGCTTTCTTT.

The V and J genes are TRBV4-1 and TRBJ2-7; D perhaps matches TRBD2 (7 bases). The CDR3 is 16 amino acids. Trimming took 5 bases from V and 2 from J, leaving 19 bases between them. Germline CDR1 reads MGHRA; CDR2 reads YSYEKL. This chain's CDR3 is CASSAGHGGAPYEQYV. CDR3 nucleotides: TGCGCCAGCAGCGCGGGGCATGGGGGGGCCCCCTACGAGCAGTACGTC.

The chain employs TRBV27 and TRBJ1-2; 7 bases agree with TRBD1. The CDR3 has 15 residues. Germline values: CDR1 MNHEY, CDR2 SMNVEV (reference sequence). V gave up 6 bases and J gave up 2 bases; unmatched junction bases: 9. Here the CDR3 reads CASRYPTGQNYGYTF. CDR3 bases: TGTGCCAGCAGATACCCGACAGGGCAAAACTATGGCTACACCTTC.

The chain employs TRBV7-8 and TRBJ1-6; D possibly corresponds to TRBD1 (5 bases). CDR3 length: 17 residues. CDR1 SGHVS and CDR2 FQNEAQ come from the germline V gene. V was cut by 0 bases and J by 1 base, with 10 bases left in between. DNA of the CDR3: TGTGCCAGCAGCTTAGCCGGGGGGAGGTCCTATAATTCACCCCTCCACTTT. This encodes CASSLAGGRSYNSPLHF. Drawing the rest from reference TRBV7-8 and TRBJ1-6, the complete variable domain is GAGVSQSPRYKVAKRGQDVALRCDPISGHVSLFWYQQALGQGPEFLTYFQNEAQLDKSGLPSDRFFAERPEGSVSTLKIQRTQQEDSAVYLCASSLAGGRSYNSPLHFGNGTRLTVT.

This clonotype was counted a few times. The CDR3 is CASSLEPSGMNTEAFF. CDR3 bases: TGTGCCAGCAGCTTAGAACCGTCCGGGATGAACACTGAAGCTTTCTTT. The genes are TRBV7-2 and TRBJ1-1; D is ambiguous. V was clipped by 1 base and J by 0 bases, with 12 bases between them. From germline, CDR1 is SGHTA and CDR2 FQGNSA. The CDR3 runs 16 residues.

This chain joins TRBV10-3 and TRBJ1-2; a weak D match, TRBD1 (5 bases). The germline CDR1 and CDR2 sequences are ENHRY and SYGVKD. The CDR3 loop spans 13 amino acids. The V and J ends lost 7 bases and 2 bases respectively, with 11 bases between them. The DNA for the CDR3 is TGTGCCATCATGGAGACAGAGAACTATGGCTACACCTTC. This sequence encodes CAIMETENYGYTF.

The gene calls are TRBV7-9 and TRBJ1-3; D gene uncertain. V was clipped by 7 bases and J by 4 bases, with 11 bases between them. Per the germline V gene, CDR1 is SEHNR and CDR2 is FQNEAQ (reference sequence). The CDR3 loop spans 13 amino acids. As DNA, the CDR3 is TGTGCCAGCAAGGACCCCATCGGAAACACCATATATTTT. Translating gives CASKDPIGNTIYF.

The chain uses TRBV5-6 and TRBJ2-2, with D possibly TRBD2 on 5 matching bases. The CDR3 sequence is 14 residues long. V was trimmed by 5 bases and J by 2 bases, leaving 10 bases between them. Germline lookup yields CDR1 SGHDT and CDR2 YYEEEE. In DNA, the CDR3 is TGTGCCAGCAGAGGAGGCGTAAACACCGGGGAGCTGTTTTTT. This gives the protein CASRGGVNTGELFF.

The chain links TRBV5-1 to TRBJ2-2; no definite D call. CDR3 length: 14 residues. Germline CDR1 reads SGHRS; CDR2 reads YFSETQ. V shed 5 bases and J shed 0 bases, with 8 bases lying between them. CDR3 DNA: TGCGCCAGCAGACCGGACGCGAACACCGGGGAGCTGTTTTTT. It codes for CASRPDANTGELFF.

The chain carries TRBV9 and TRBJ2-1; 13 positions agree with TRBD2. The CDR3 covers 16 residues. Germline assignment: CDR1 SGDLS and CDR2 YYNGEE. V lost 3 bases and J lost 4; bases outside the gene matches: 4. The CDR3 region is CASSAQLAGGYNEQFF. CDR3 sequence (DNA): TGTGCCAGCAGCGCCCAACTAGCGGGGGGGTACAATGAGCAGTTCTTC.

This clonotype was counted only a few times. This chain connects TRBV20-1 to TRBJ2-3; 11 positions match TRBD2. After removal of 5 bases from V and 0 bases from J, the junction contained 10 bases not matched to a gene. This CDR3 comprises 17 residues. Germline V gene data show CDR1 as DFQATT and CDR2 as SNEGSKA (reference sequence). The CDR3 sequence: CSASRLAGGPSTDTQYF. CDR3 in DNA: TGCAGTGCTTCCCGGCTAGCGGGGGGCCCTAGCACAGATACGCAGTATTTT.

The chain combines TRBV5-1 with TRBJ2-3, with 7 bases aligning to TRBD2. The CDR3 is made up of 13 amino acids. The ends lost 4 bases at V and 11 bases at J; junction bases unmatched: 10. Germline-derived CDR1 and CDR2 are SGHRS and YFSETQ. CDR3 sequence: CASSLQGEGEQYF. The CDR3 nucleotides read TGCGCCAGCAGCCTGCAAGGGGAGGGTGAGCAGTATTTT.

This clonotype was counted only a few times. J is TRBJ1-1 and V is TRBV20-1; TRBD1 might be the D (5 bases). In germline, CDR1 is DFQATT, CDR2 SNEGSKA (reference sequence). V was pared by 6 bases and J by 5 bases, with 16 bases between. The CDR3 is 13 residues long. The CDR3 loop reads CSARDRRGTEAFF. The CDR3 region has the DNA TGCAGTGCGCGGGACCGCCGGGGGACTGAAGCTTTCTTT.

The rearrangement links TRBV10-3 to TRBJ1-5; tentatively, D is TRBD1 (5 bases). V lost 0 bases, J lost 7 bases, and 13 bases lay in between. Germline CDR1 ENHRY, CDR2 SYGVKD. This CDR3 has 15 amino acids. CDR3 protein: CAISESGGTGQPQHF. CDR3 in DNA: TGTGCCATCAGTGAGTCAGGAGGGACGGGACAGCCCCAGCATTTT.

In this sample, this clonotype turned up many times. The rearrangement uses TRBV5-1 and TRBJ2-5; TRBD1 matches 7 bases. The V segment lost 6 bases and the J segment 3 bases; nucleotides outside the gene matches: 5. This CDR3 has 13 amino acids. Per the germline V gene, CDR1 is SGHRS and CDR2 is YFSETQ. The CDR3 bases are TGCGCCAGCACCGTACAGGGGAAAGAGACCCAGTACTTC. Protein sequence: CASTVQGKETQYF.

This clonotype turned up a few times. V gene TRBV9 combines with J gene TRBJ2-5; D not resolved. The V end was cut by 0 bases, the J end by 5 bases, with 8 bases between. The germline CDR1 and CDR2 sequences are SGDLS and YYNGEE. The CDR3 spans 13 residues. CDR3 sequence reads: CASSVGAVETQYF. The CDR3 DNA sequence: TGTGCCAGCAGCGTAGGGGCCGTGGAGACCCAGTACTTC.

This clonotype was observed a few times. The chain has TRBV7-9 and TRBJ2-1; 9 bases are a match to TRBD1. V lost 6 bases, J lost 15 bases, and 9 bases stayed unmatched. The CDR3 contains 12 residues. Germline assignment: CDR1 SEHNR and CDR2 FQNEAQ (reference sequence). In DNA form, the CDR3 reads TGTGCCAGCAGTCCCCGGGACAGGGAGGGGTTCTTC. Protein product: CASSPRDREGFF.

The CDR3 bases are TGTGCCAGCAGAACTAGCGGGGTGACCTACAATGAGCAGTTCTTC. As protein: CASRTSGVTYNEQFF. The chain couples TRBV12-3 or TRBV12-4 to TRBJ2-1, with 10 bases lining up with TRBD2. The CDR3 consists of 15 residues. V trimming: 6 bases; J trimming: 2 bases; junction bases outside the gene matches: 4.

Comment on this clonotype: A read error may explain this, as a much larger clone is one base away. This sequence joins TRBV7-8 and TRBJ2-2; possible D gene TRBD1, 6 bases. This CDR3 has 14 amino acids. Germline V gene lookup returns CDR1 SGHVS and CDR2 FQNEAQ. Written as DNA, the CDR3 is TGTGACAGCAGCTCGGACAGGAACACCGGGGAGCTGTTTTTT. It translates to CDSSSDRNTGELFF.

A few counts support this clonotype. The chain carries TRBV7-2 and TRBJ2-7, with a possible D match to TRBD1 (5 bases). Trimming took off 4 bases at V and 4 bases at J, with 14 bases between the two ends. Germline-derived CDR1 and CDR2 are SGHTA and FQGNSA. CDR3 size: 14 residues. The DNA of the CDR3 is TGTGCCAGCAGCTACCGCAGGGTAGGGTACGAGCAGTACTTC. This gives the protein CASSYRRVGYEQYF.

The rearrangement links TRBV5-1 to TRBJ2-5; D is possibly TRBD2 (5 bases). Germline V gene sequence: CDR1 SGHRS, CDR2 YFSETQ. Trimming shortened V by 0 bases and J by 4 bases, and 13 bases separated the two germline ends. The CDR3 extends over 15 amino acids. The CDR3 DNA is TGCGCCAGCAGCTTGGCGGGGAGATTCGGAGAGACCCAGTACTTC. Protein: CASSLAGRFGETQYF.

The chain uses TRBV6-2 or TRBV6-3 and TRBJ1-5, with TRBD1 identical over 9 bases. CDR1 and CDR2 (germline): MNHEY, SVGEGT. V lost 5 bases, J lost 7 bases, and 6 bases stayed unmatched. CDR3 length: 14 amino acids. Written as DNA, the CDR3 is TGTGCCAGCAGTACGGGGACAGGGTACCAGCCCCAGCATTTT. Protein sequence: CASSTGTGYQPQHF.

A few counts support this clonotype. The V call is TRBV12-3 or TRBV12-4, the J call TRBJ2-2; D is ambiguous. Trimming removed 6 bases at V and 7 bases at J, with 15 bases between. The CDR3 sequence is 14 residues long. The CDR3 reads CASSQSVRRGELFF. CDR3 coding DNA: TGTGCCAGCAGCCAGTCGGTCCGGCGCGGGGAGCTGTTTTTT.

The chain has TRBV12-3 or TRBV12-4 and TRBJ2-7; possibly TRBD2 for D (6 bases). Trimming shortened V by 7 bases and J by 5 bases, and 15 bases separated the two germline ends. The CDR3 contains 13 residues. This chain's CDR3 is CASTEGRDHEQYF. The CDR3 region has the DNA TGTGCCAGCACGGAGGGCAGGGATCACGAGCAGTACTTC.

CDR3 nucleotides: TGTGCCAGCACCCGAGTCGGAGAAAACTATGGCTACACCTTC. Its translation: CASTRVGENYGYTF. V usage is TRBV7-2 and J usage is TRBJ1-2; D not resolved. Trimming removed 7 bases from V and 2 bases from J, with 14 bases in between. Per germline, CDR1 SGHTA and CDR2 FQGNSA. The CDR3 is 14 amino acids.

This clonotype was recorded a few times. The chain uses TRBV7-2 and TRBJ2-3, with 8 bases lining up with TRBD1. The CDR3 runs 15 residues. Germline trimming cut 3 bases from V and 3 bases from J; bases unmatched to any gene: 5. The germline V gene encodes CDR1 SGHTA and CDR2 FQGNSA. The CDR3 nucleotides are TGTGCCAGCAGCTTTTACGACAGGGGTACAGATACGCAGTATTTT. The encoded protein is CASSFYDRGTDTQYF.

This chain uses TRBV3-1 with TRBJ2-3; 12 bases align to TRBD2. The germline V gene encodes CDR1 LGHDT and CDR2 YNNKEL (reference sequence). After removal of 3 bases from V and 6 bases from J, the junction contained 4 bases not matched to a gene. This CDR3 is 15 amino acids long. The CDR3 is CASSQPSGGEDTQYF. The CDR3 DNA reads TGTGCCAGCAGCCAGCCTAGCGGGGGGGAGGATACGCAGTATTTT.